This T cell receptor beta chain emerged from a study of shared clonotypes between healthy human individuals. Execution of the assay was at deep level. The protocol was immunoSEQ multiplex PCR, while the TCRdb copy is restricted to in-frame clones and leaves out a portion. The sample carries over a million clones, about four fifths recorded once. From CD4+ cells came CD45RA+ naive and CD45RA-negative memory subsets. In germline, CDR1 is MNHEY, CDR2 SMNVEV (reference sequence). V lost 2 bases and J 3 bases, leaving 11 bases between the germline ends. This CDR3 spans 15 amino acids. This TCR was sampled from a man in his late teens or twenties in good health. Some clones in this sample may be carry-over from other donors' samples. The V call is TRBV27, the J call TRBJ2-1; D is perhaps TRBD2 (6 bases). The sequencing sample was made of memory CD4+ T cells from PBMCs. Subset of the sample: CD45RA-negative fraction. CDR3 sequence: CASSLTRTNYNEQFF. CDR3 in DNA: TGTGCCAGCAGTTTAACCCGGACTAACTACAATGAGCAGTTCTTC.